Each of the 21 T cell receptor beta chains below was sequenced from the same sample in a study of identical twins. TCRdb re-derived calls from the 5' RACE reads in MiXCR, one entry per CDR3 protein. The sample holds approximately 1.8 million distinct CDR3 sequences, around a third seen once. The sample was cord blood. These receptors originate from a newborn girl in good health.

Turning to this clonotype: This sequence may be a read error, since a much larger clone differs from it by one base. This chain joins TRBV7-8 and TRBJ2-7; tentative D call: TRBD2 (6 bases). V was trimmed by 6 bases and J by 0 bases, leaving 18 bases between them. Germline V CDR1 and CDR2: SGHVS, FQNEAQ. There are 16 residues in the CDR3. The DNA of the CDR3 is TGTGCCAGCAGGAAAGAGCGGGTTTCCTACTCCTACGAGCAGTACTTC. Protein: CASRKERVSYSYEQYF.

CDR3 nucleotides: TGCAGTGCTAGAGACGACCTGGGTGAGCAGTTCTTC. It codes for CSARDDLGEQFF. The V and J genes are TRBV20-1 and TRBJ2-1; D unclear. Trimming took 0 bases from V and 9 from J, leaving 9 bases between them. The CDR3 totals 12 residues. From germline, CDR1 is DFQATT and CDR2 SNEGSKA (reference sequence).

This clonotype came up a few times. The chain employs TRBV27 and TRBJ2-1; 7 nucleotides line up with TRBD2. Judging by the DNA end, TRBJ2-7 fits better; the J call may be wrong. CDR1 is MNHEY, CDR2 SMNVEV, per germline (reference sequence). The CDR3 extends over 19 amino acids. CDR3: CASTPRDYTPSGSYNEQYF. CDR3 bases: TGTGCCAGCACTCCCCGGGACTACACTCCCAGCGGGTCCTACAATGAGCAGTACTTC.

This clonotype occurred a few times. The chain joins TRBV5-6 to TRBJ2-1, with 15 positions matching TRBD2. Trimming took 3 bases from V and 8 from J; bases not matched to a gene: 3. CDR3 length: 15 amino acids. The germline V gene has CDR1 SGHDT and CDR2 YYEEEE. For the CDR3, the DNA is TGTGCCAGCAGCTGGACTAGCGGGGGGGCGGATGAGCAGTTCTTC. As protein: CASSWTSGGADEQFF.

As regards this clonotype: A read error may explain this, as a much larger clone is one base away. J is TRBJ2-1 and V is TRBV5-1; D is uncertain. Germline CDR1 and CDR2: SGHRS and YFSETQ. Deletions cut 0 bases from V and 13 bases from J, with 17 bases between. CDR3 length: 14 residues. CDR3 sequence (DNA): TGCGCCAGCAGCTTGGATAGTAGCTCAGAGACCCAGTTCTTC. Its protein product is CASSLDSSSETQFF.

The gene calls are TRBV10-3 and TRBJ1-2; D gene ambiguous. CDR3 length equals 17 residues. V lost 6 bases and J lost 4, with 24 bases in between. CDR1 is ENHRY, CDR2 SYGVKD, per germline. CDR3 sequence: CAISAGSYLDPFYGYTF. The CDR3 DNA is TGTGCCATCAGCGCGGGATCTTATCTGGATCCCTTCTATGGCTACACCTTC.

J is TRBJ2-5 and V is TRBV28, with 8 bases matching TRBD1. The assigned J gene may be wrong: the sequence end matches TRBJ2-7 better. The CDR3 loop spans 15 amino acids. Germline V gene lookup returns CDR1 MDHEN and CDR2 SYDVKM. CDR3 nucleotides: TGTGCCAGCAGTTTTTTGCAGGGGGCAACCTACGAGCAGTACTTC. This gives the protein CASSFLQGATYEQYF.

Only a few counts were recorded for this clonotype. The V call is TRBV9, the J call TRBJ1-6; 7 positions match TRBD1. Trimming cost V 0 bases and J 6 bases; bases outside gene matches: 3. CDR1 and CDR2 from the germline V gene are SGDLS and YYNGEE. The CDR3 runs to 15 residues. The CDR3 spells CASSVEQGFNSPLHF. In nucleotides, the CDR3 is TGTGCCAGCAGCGTAGAACAGGGGTTTAATTCACCCCTCCACTTT.

The chain combines TRBV6-1 with TRBJ2-4; 11 positions agree with TRBD2. The DNA end is a closer match to TRBJ2-7, so the J assignment may be wrong. Germline values: CDR1 MNHNS, CDR2 SASEGT. This CDR3 contains 15 residues. The CDR3 spells CASSNLAGGFYEQYF. CDR3 DNA: TGTGCCAGCAGTAATCTAGCGGGAGGTTTCTACGAGCAGTACTTC.

In this sample, this clonotype turned up a few times. V gene TRBV28 combines with J gene TRBJ2-7, with D tentatively TRBD2 (5 bases). Trimming cost V 1 base and J 5 bases, with 12 bases left between them. Germline V gives CDR1 MDHEN, CDR2 SYDVKM. CDR3 length equals 14 residues. This CDR3 is CASSLLPSSDEQYF. CDR3 coding DNA: TGTGCCAGCAGTTTATTACCTAGTAGCGACGAGCAGTACTTC.

Only a few counts were recorded for this clonotype. V gene TRBV3-1 combines with J gene TRBJ2-1, with 11 bases that match TRBD1. Germline CDR1 is LGHDT and CDR2 is YNNKEL (reference sequence). The J segment lost 4 bases and the V segment lost 4 bases, leaving 9 bases of the junction unmatched. This CDR3 has 17 amino acids. The chain's CDR3 is CASSPNLGTGGYNEQFF. As DNA, the CDR3 is TGTGCCAGCAGCCCAAATTTAGGGACAGGGGGATACAATGAGCAGTTCTTC.

This clonotype was observed a single time. This sequence joins TRBV10-3 and TRBJ1-1; TRBD1 matches at 9 bases. Germline assignment: CDR1 ENHRY and CDR2 SYGVKD. The CDR3 is made up of 14 amino acids. V dropped 7 bases and J dropped 3; count of bases not matched to a gene: 6. CDR3 amino acids: CAIKDRDRDTEAFF. The CDR3 bases are TGTGCCATCAAGGACCGGGACAGGGACACTGAAGCTTTCTTT.

The chain links TRBV19 to TRBJ1-1; no definite D call. V was pared by 4 bases and J by 3 bases, with 12 bases between. This CDR3 region has 14 residues. Germline lookup yields CDR1 LNHDA and CDR2 SQIVND (reference sequence). This CDR3 reads CASSTLGLDTEAFF. The CDR3 nucleotides are TGTGCCAGTAGTACCTTAGGGTTGGACACTGAAGCTTTCTTT.

J is TRBJ2-1 and V is TRBV4-1; D is perhaps TRBD2 (6 bases). The J call may be wrong; the DNA end is better matched by TRBJ2-7. Germline CDR1 and CDR2: MGHRA and YSYEKL. CDR3 size: 17 residues. The CDR3 loop is CASSQERGASAYNEQYF. The CDR3 bases are TGCGCCAGCAGCCAAGAGCGTGGGGCTAGCGCTTACAATGAGCAGTACTTC.

The J gene is TRBJ2-1, the V gene TRBV7-9; TRBD1 matches at 8 bases. CDR3 length equals 17 residues. J lost 0 bases, V lost 1 base, and 5 bases had no gene match. Looked up from germline, CDR1 is SEHNR and CDR2 is FQNEAQ (reference sequence). The CDR3 region is CASSLGDRPYSYNEQFF. The CDR3, as DNA: TGTGCCAGCAGCTTAGGGGACAGGCCCTACTCCTACAATGAGCAGTTCTTC. The full variable domain, with the rest looked up from reference TRBV7-9 and TRBJ2-1, is DTGVSQNPRHKITKRGQNVTFRCDPISEHNRLYWYRQTLGQGPEFLTYFQNEAQLEKSRLLSDRFSAERPKGSFSTLEIQRTEQGDSAMYLCASSLGDRPYSYNEQFFGPGTRLTVL.

This clonotype was seen many times. This sequence joins TRBV29-1 and TRBJ2-5, with TRBD1 matching 8 bases. This CDR3 contains 13 residues. The trim removed 4 bases at V and 0 bases at J, leaving 1 base unmatched. Germline assignment: CDR1 SQVTM and CDR2 ANQGSEA. The DNA for the CDR3 is TGCAGCGTTGCCAGGGGGCACCAAGAGACCCAGTACTTC. Residues: CSVARGHQETQYF.

J is TRBJ2-7 and V is TRBV6-5, with 9 bases matching TRBD1. V shed 5 bases, J shed 7 bases, and the junction held 12 bases outside the gene matches. Per the germline V gene, CDR1 is MNHEY and CDR2 is SVGAGI. The CDR3 has 15 amino acids. CDR3 coding DNA: TGTGCCAGCAGTCCCGGGACAGGGATGAGGAATGAGCAGTACTTC. Its protein product is CASSPGTGMRNEQYF.

There are a few counts of this clonotype. The chain couples TRBV11-2 to TRBJ1-2; D unresolved. Germline V gives CDR1 SGHAT, CDR2 FQNNGV. The V gene lost 1 base and the J gene lost 7 bases, with 10 bases spanning the gap. The CDR3 spans 13 residues. The CDR3 loop reads CASSLGLEVGYTF. Here the CDR3 DNA reads TGTGCCAGCAGCTTAGGGTTGGAGGTTGGCTACACCTTC.

The chain has TRBV7-9 and TRBJ1-5; possible D gene TRBD1, 5 bases. Trimming left V 3 bases short and J 1 base short, with 16 bases between. This CDR3 is built from 17 residues. CDR1 and CDR2 from the germline V gene are SEHNR and FQNEAQ (reference sequence). The CDR3 sequence is CASSFGVGARSNQPQHF. The DNA for the CDR3 is TGTGCCAGCAGCTTTGGGGTTGGGGCGCGGAGCAATCAGCCCCAGCATTTT.

This clonotype was seen at least ten times. The chain uses TRBV29-1 and TRBJ2-1; TRBD1 matches 8 bases. CDR1 and CDR2 from the germline V gene are SQVTM and ANQGSEA. V lost 6 bases to trimming and J lost 6 bases; unmatched junction nucleotides: 7. The CDR3 totals 13 residues. The CDR3 protein is CSVSGGASNEQFF. DNA of the CDR3: TGCAGCGTCTCAGGGGGCGCAAGCAATGAGCAGTTCTTC.

This chain links TRBV7-9 with TRBJ2-1, with unresolved D. Germline CDR1 SEHNR, CDR2 FQNEAQ (reference sequence). The CDR3 is 14 residues long. V lost 5 bases and J 7 bases, leaving 15 bases between the germline ends. CDR3 bases: TGTGCCAGCAGCCTCCCTAGAATCGGGAATGAGCAGTTCTTC. It encodes CASSLPRIGNEQFF.